Presented here are 10 T cell receptor beta chains from one specimen sequenced in a study of brain T cells in children with intractable seizures. The method was immunoSEQ multiplex PCR; TCRdb's version includes in-frame clones alone and lacks a portion of them. Here the sample spans about 350,000 clones, roughly 93% being singletons. Specified time point: blood from clinic visit 5 months post-surgery; TSC patient then seizure free. The sample was peripheral blood, taken more than 4 months after surgery. The receptors derive from a boy under two years old with tuberous sclerosis and intractable seizures.

V usage is TRBV24-1 and J usage is TRBJ2-2, with 12 bases that match TRBD2. J lost 6 bases, V lost 12 bases, and 13 bases had no gene match. CDR3 length equals 16 residues. Germline values: CDR1 KGHDR, CDR2 SFDVKD. The CDR3 loop reads CASGTSGPTGAGELFF. In nucleotides, the CDR3 is TGTGCCTCGGGGACTAGCGGGCCAACTGGCGCCGGGGAGCTGTTTTTT.

The J gene is TRBJ2-3, the V gene TRBV5-1; a possible D gene is TRBD2 (6 bases). This CDR3 contains 16 residues. Per germline, CDR1 SGHRS and CDR2 YFSETQ. The ends were cut back, 0 bases at V and 6 bases at J, with 17 bases in the middle. The CDR3 spells CASSLVSAGSGDTQYF. CDR3 bases: TGCGCCAGCAGCTTGGTGAGCGCGGGGTCCGGGGATACGCAGTATTTT.

This clone appeared once. V usage is TRBV5-8 and J usage is TRBJ2-5; 10 bases map to TRBD1. The junction had 6 bases not matched to a gene; V was cut back by 3 bases and J by 4 bases. The CDR3 is 15 residues long. Germline CDR1 reads SGHTS; CDR2 reads YDEGEE. This CDR3 is CASSSGQGRGETQYF. Here the CDR3 DNA reads TGTGCCAGCAGCTCGGGACAGGGGAGAGGAGAGACCCAGTACTTC.

The gene calls are TRBV6-4 and TRBJ1-3; a possible D gene is TRBD1 (5 bases). V was cut by 3 bases and J by 7 bases, with 10 bases left in between. CDR1 MRHNA and CDR2 SNTAGT come from the germline V gene. This CDR3 has 13 residues. CDR3 sequence (DNA): TGTGCCAGCAGTGATTACAGGTTTAACACCATATATTTT. This gives the protein CASSDYRFNTIYF.

The chain combines TRBV6-5 with TRBJ2-7; D not resolved. Trimming shortened V by 0 bases and J by 1 base, and 10 bases separated the two germline ends. CDR1 is MNHEY and CDR2 is SVGAGI in the germline V gene. The CDR3 covers 15 residues. The CDR3 protein is CASSYSKEISYEQYF. The CDR3 coding sequence is TGTGCCAGCAGTTACTCGAAAGAGATTTCCTACGAGCAGTACTTC.

V gene TRBV5-1 combines with J gene TRBJ2-7, with 7 bases fitting TRBD1. Germline V gene sequence: CDR1 SGHRS, CDR2 YFSETQ. V was clipped by 4 bases and J by 5 bases; unmatched bases: 12. This CDR3 comprises 15 residues. The CDR3 loop is CASSASPGGVDEQYF. As DNA, the CDR3 is TGCGCCAGCAGCGCCTCCCCAGGGGGAGTCGACGAGCAGTACTTC.

The CDR3 coding sequence is TGTGCCAGCACCCCCCGCTATGGCTACACCTTC. Translation: CASTPRYGYTF. V and J are TRBV2 and TRBJ1-2; D uncertain. Trimming took off 7 bases at V and 4 bases at J, with 7 bases between the two ends. Germline V gives CDR1 SNHLY, CDR2 FYNNEI. The CDR3 length is 11 residues. Drawing the rest from reference TRBV2 and TRBJ1-2, the complete variable domain is EPEVTQTPSHQVTQMGQEVILRCVPISNHLYFYWYRQILGQKVEFLVSFYNNEISEKSEIFDDQFSVERPDGSNFTLKIRSTKLEDSAMYFCASTPRYGYTFGSGTRLTVV.

The gene calls are TRBV27 and TRBJ2-7; 9 bases map to TRBD1. Per the germline V gene, CDR1 is MNHEY and CDR2 is SMNVEV (reference sequence). The trim removed 6 bases at V and 2 bases at J, leaving 5 bases unmatched. The CDR3 is 14 amino acids. CDR3 coding DNA: TGTGCCAGCAGCTCCGGGACAGGGCCCTACGAGCAGTACTTC. Translating it yields CASSSGTGPYEQYF.

This sequence joins TRBV5-8 and TRBJ2-3, with no clear D. V shed 1 base and J shed 0 bases, with 6 bases lying between them. Germline V lookup: CDR1 SGHTS, CDR2 YDEGEE. CDR3 size: 14 residues. The CDR3 protein is CASSLSGSTDTQYF. The DNA for the CDR3 is TGTGCCAGCAGCTTGTCTGGGAGCACAGATACGCAGTATTTT.

The chain recombines TRBV2 with TRBJ2-1, with 11 nucleotides matching TRBD1. Germline trimming cut 9 bases from V and 0 bases from J; bases unmatched to any gene: 13. The CDR3 covers 18 residues. Germline V lookup: CDR1 SNHLY, CDR2 FYNNEI. The CDR3 bases are TGTGCCAGTATCAGGGCCGGACAGGGGGCGAGCTCCTACAATGAGCAGTTCTTC. Translation: CASIRAGQGASSYNEQFF.